This T cell receptor (beta chain) was identified in a study of blood T cell repertoires in COVID-19. Assay: immunoSEQ multiplex PCR; the TCRdb copy retains only in-frame clones and omits some. The sample records some 300,000 clones, around nine tenths being singletons. One Seattle source followed patients from active infection through their disease course. This CDR3 has 14 amino acids. The germline V gene encodes CDR1 LGHDT and CDR2 YNNKEL (reference sequence). V shed 4 bases and J shed 6 bases, with 13 bases lying between them. J is TRBJ2-1 and V is TRBV3-1 (or the pseudogene TRBV3-2); tentative D call: TRBD1 (6 bases). Sequences were obtained from peripheral blood. The TCR comes from an older woman with COVID-19, enrolled during active disease. The CDR3 region is CASSRDTTRNEQFF. Written as DNA, the CDR3 is TGTGCCAGCAGCCGGGACACCACACGCAATGAGCAGTTCTTC.